These 8 T cell receptor beta chains share one sample of origin, sequenced in a study of T cell responses to AZD1222 COVID-19 vaccine. Assay: immunoSEQ multiplex PCR; the TCRdb copy retains only in-frame clones and omits some. This sample has about 120,000 clones; over 85% occur once, and the top ten carry 15%. Specimen: peripheral blood, collected 28 days after the second AZD1222 dose. The source is an adult who received the AZD1222 COVID-19 vaccine.

The chain carries TRBV10-3 and TRBJ2-7, with D hard to call. The CDR3 sequence is 11 residues long. Germline assignment: CDR1 ENHRY and CDR2 SYGVKD. V gave up 4 bases and J gave up 7 bases, with 8 bases separating them. CDR3 coding DNA: TGTGCCATCAGTGCTTCCGGGGAGCAGTACTTC. Residues: CAISASGEQYF.

The chain has TRBV6-1 and TRBJ2-7, with 9 bases that match TRBD1. V was clipped by 3 bases and J by 1 base; unmatched bases: 4. Germline V gene lookup returns CDR1 MNHNS and CDR2 SASEGT. CDR3 length equals 15 residues. Here the CDR3 reads CASSERGTGSYEQYF. CDR3 DNA sequence: TGTGCCAGCAGTGAGCGGGGGACAGGGTCCTACGAGCAGTACTTC.

This rearrangement joins TRBV7-9 to TRBJ2-3, with D tentatively TRBD1 (5 bases). This CDR3 is 14 amino acids long. The germline V and J ends were trimmed by 3 bases and 6 bases, with 13 bases remaining between them. Looked up from germline, CDR1 is SEHNR and CDR2 is FQNEAQ (reference sequence). This CDR3 is CASSFSTPGDTQYF. For the CDR3, the DNA is TGTGCCAGCAGCTTCAGTACCCCAGGGGATACGCAGTATTTT.

The V call is TRBV12-3 or TRBV12-4, the J call TRBJ1-1; TRBD1 is a possible D gene (6 bases). V was cut by 6 bases and J by 5 bases, with 10 bases left in between. The CDR3 is made up of 12 amino acids. The CDR3 loop is CASSRGQTEAFF. Here the CDR3 DNA reads TGTGCCAGCAGCCGGGGGCAGACTGAAGCTTTCTTT.

The chain recombines TRBV20-1 with TRBJ2-1, with unresolved D. V lost 2 bases, J lost 6 bases, and 5 bases lay in between. CDR1 DFQATT and CDR2 SNEGSKA come from the germline V gene (reference sequence). The CDR3 sequence is 11 residues long. DNA of the CDR3: TGCAGTGCTAGATTCACCAATGAGCAGTTCTTC. Translated: CSARFTNEQFF.

This sequence joins TRBV6-5 and TRBJ1-4; maybe TRBD1 (6 bases). Germline lookup yields CDR1 MNHEY and CDR2 SVGAGI. V was trimmed by 7 bases and J by 5 bases, leaving 11 bases between them. CDR3 length equals 13 residues. CDR3 loop: CASTGGGNEKLFF. The CDR3 bases are TGTGCCAGCACCGGGGGGGGCAATGAAAAACTGTTTTTT.

The chain employs TRBV24-1 and TRBJ2-5; weak D call: TRBD2 (5 bases). V lost 5 bases to trimming and J lost 5 bases, with 14 bases between them. The CDR3 runs to 14 residues. Germline V gives CDR1 KGHDR, CDR2 SFDVKD. CDR3 sequence (DNA): TGTGCCACCAGTGGCGCGGGTGCAATGGAGACCCAGTACTTC. This sequence encodes CATSGAGAMETQYF.

The table lists this clone with a count of one. V gene TRBV3-1 (or the pseudogene TRBV3-2) combines with J gene TRBJ1-5, with 7 bases that match TRBD1. V shed 2 bases and J 1 base; nucleotides not matched to a gene: 2. There are 15 residues in the CDR3. Germline V gene sequence: CDR1 LGHDT, CDR2 YNNKEL (reference sequence). The CDR3 DNA sequence: TGTGCCAGCAGCCAAACAGGGGTCAGCAATCAGCCCCAGCATTTT. This sequence encodes CASSQTGVSNQPQHF.